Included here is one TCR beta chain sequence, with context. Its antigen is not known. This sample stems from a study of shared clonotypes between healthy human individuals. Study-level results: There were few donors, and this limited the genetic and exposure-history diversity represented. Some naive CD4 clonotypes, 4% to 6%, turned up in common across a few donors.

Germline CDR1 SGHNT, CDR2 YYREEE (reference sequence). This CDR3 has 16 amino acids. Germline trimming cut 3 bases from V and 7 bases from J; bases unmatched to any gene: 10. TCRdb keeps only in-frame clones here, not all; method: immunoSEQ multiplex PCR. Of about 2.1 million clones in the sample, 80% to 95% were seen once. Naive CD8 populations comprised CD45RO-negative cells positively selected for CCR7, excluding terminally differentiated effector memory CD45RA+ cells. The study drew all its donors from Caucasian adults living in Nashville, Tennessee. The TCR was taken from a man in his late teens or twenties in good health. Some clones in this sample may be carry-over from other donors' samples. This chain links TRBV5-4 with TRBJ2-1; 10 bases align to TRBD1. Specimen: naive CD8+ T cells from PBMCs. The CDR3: CASSSSRDRGRNEQFF. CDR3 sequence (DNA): TGTGCCAGCAGCTCGAGCCGGGACAGGGGTAGAAATGAGCAGTTCTTC.